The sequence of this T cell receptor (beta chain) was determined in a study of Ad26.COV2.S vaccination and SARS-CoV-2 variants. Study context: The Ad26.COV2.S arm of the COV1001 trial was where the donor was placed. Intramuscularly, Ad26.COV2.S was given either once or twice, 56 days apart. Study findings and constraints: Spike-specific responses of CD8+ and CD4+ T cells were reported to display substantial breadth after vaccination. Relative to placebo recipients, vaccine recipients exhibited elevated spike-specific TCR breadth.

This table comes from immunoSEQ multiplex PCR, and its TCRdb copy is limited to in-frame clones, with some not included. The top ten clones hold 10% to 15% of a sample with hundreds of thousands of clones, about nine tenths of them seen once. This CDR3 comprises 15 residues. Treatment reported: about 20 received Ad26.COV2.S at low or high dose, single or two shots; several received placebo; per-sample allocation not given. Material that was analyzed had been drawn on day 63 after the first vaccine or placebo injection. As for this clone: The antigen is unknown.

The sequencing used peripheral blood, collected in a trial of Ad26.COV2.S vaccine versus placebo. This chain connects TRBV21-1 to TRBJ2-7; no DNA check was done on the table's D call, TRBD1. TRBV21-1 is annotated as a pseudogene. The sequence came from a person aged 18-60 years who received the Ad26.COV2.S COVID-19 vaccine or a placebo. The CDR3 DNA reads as TGTGCCAGCAGCACCAGACAGGGGAGGGACTACGAGCAGTACTTC. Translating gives CASSTRQGRDYEQYF.